The clone carrying this T cell receptor beta chain was picked up many times. Its target is not known. RNA transcripts were the template for amplifying TCR beta CDR3 regions. With the HTBI primer set, the TCR CDR3 went through a first round of RT-PCR. Each CDR3 protein is one row after TCRdb ran MiXCR on the multiplex PCR reads. This sample has about 420,000 distinct CDR3 sequences, with about a sixth found just once. The data were obtained in a study of T cells in Graves' hyperthyroidism and ophthalmopathy. Across the study: Upon initial diagnosis and before any treatment, peripheral blood was collected.

Hyperthyroidism, newly diagnosed and lasting under 2 months, affected patients aged 18 to 65. Uncontrolled infection, other autoimmune disease, pregnancy or lactation excluded patients. Study-level points and caveats: Most clonotypes expanded in thyroid above 0.001 were likewise present in blood.

V shed 8 bases and J 1 base; nucleotides not matched to a gene: 9. This CDR3 has 15 amino acids. Per the germline V gene, CDR1 is SGHVS and CDR2 is FQNEAQ. The material sequenced was blood. The clonotype originates from a woman aged 18-29 years with Graves' hyperthyroidism. The chain links TRBV7-8 to TRBJ2-5, with 8 positions matching TRBD1. CDR3 loop: CASYRQGSTQETQYF. Written as DNA, the CDR3 is TGTGCCAGCTACAGACAGGGGTCGACCCAAGAGACCCAGTACTTC. The entire variable domain, with the rest obtained from reference TRBV7-8 and TRBJ2-5, is as follows: GAGVSQSPRYKVAKRGQDVALRCDPISGHVSLFWYQQALGQGPEFLTYFQNEAQLDKSGLPSDRFFAERPEGSVSTLKIQRTQQEDSAVYLCASYRQGSTQETQYFGPGTRLLVL.